This TCR beta chain was sequenced for a study of T cells in narcolepsy. About the study: Patients with NT1 or NT2 and healthy control donors were enrolled. Study conclusions and caveats: Reportedly, autoreactive clonotypes were serially detected in patients' blood but not controls'. No autoreactive T cell clone sequences appeared in some memory CD4+ repertoires. Autoreactive HCRT-specific and TRIB2-specific clonotypes were marked in same-patient CSF-versus-blood CD4+ comparisons.

V gave up 6 bases and J gave up 5 bases; unmatched junction bases: 3. Germline CDR1 and CDR2: SGDLS and YYNGEE. The CDR3 length is 13 residues. The table lists this clone with a few counts. What it binds is not known. Assay used: immunoSEQ multiplex PCR; TCRdb lists only in-frame clones, some missing. The table records some 32,000 clones, 82% of them present only once. Sample: CD45RA- memory CD4+ T cells from PBMCs. The chain links TRBV9 to TRBJ2-2; TRBD1 aligns across 8 bases. This TCR was recovered from a human donor with narcolepsy. CDR3 nucleotide sequence: TGTGCCAGCAACAGGGGGGTAACCGGGGAGCTGTTTTTT. Residues: CASNRGVTGELFF.